These T cell receptor beta chains were read from a single sample in a study of early stage breast cancer tumors. Generated by immunoSEQ multiplex PCR, the TCRdb table keeps only in-frame clones and is missing some. In the table there are roughly 40,000 clones, around 70% of which are singletons. The sample comprised blood. The receptors come from a person aged 45 to 59 with breast cancer. The CDR3 runs from the conserved cysteine through the conserved F or W. D genes are given only for firm matches. For some rows the clone size is stated as once, few or many, or as a class when expanded; others skip it.

abundance	v_gene	d_gene	j_gene	CDR3nt	CDR3aa
-	TRBV5-4	-	TRBJ2-3	TGTGCCAGCAGCCCTCGGGGTTCCCCTTCAGATACGCAGTATTTT	CASSPRGSPSDTQYF
-	TRBV7-9	TRBD2	TRBJ2-5	TGTGCCAGCAGCGGACTAGCGGGAGGGGAGGAGACCCAGTACTTC	CASSGLAGGEETQYF
-	TRBV5-4	TRBD2	TRBJ2-3	TGTGCCAGCAGCGGGGGACTAGCGGGTATCGCAGATACGCAGTATTTT	CASSGGLAGIADTQYF
-	TRBV7-2	TRBD2	TRBJ2-5	TGTGCCAGCAGCCGGACTAGCGGGACGGGAGAGACCCAGTACTTC	CASSRTSGTGETQYF
-	TRBV5-4	TRBD2	TRBJ2-2	TGTGCCAGCAGCTTGGCCCCCGGGACTAGTTTGAACACCGGGGAGCTGTTTTTT	CASSLAPGTSLNTGELFF
-	TRBV7-9	TRBD2	TRBJ2-7	TGTGCCAGCACCCTACCGGGGGCTAGCGGGACTTACGAGCAGTACTTC	CASTLPGASGTYEQYF
-	TRBV14	TRBD2	TRBJ2-7	TGTGCCAGCAGCCAAGTTGCGGGAGGCCCGTCCTACGAGCAGTACTTC	CASSQVAGGPSYEQYF
few	TRBV19	TRBD1	TRBJ1-4	TGTGCCAGTAGTATAGAAGACAGGGATGAAAAACTGTTTTTT	CASSIEDRDEKLFF
-	TRBV5-6	TRBD1	TRBJ1-2	TGTGCCAGCAGCTTCGACAGGGGCGGGAACTATGGCTACACCTTC	CASSFDRGGNYGYTF
few	TRBV5-4	-	TRBJ2-2	TGTGCCAGCAGCCCACCCGGTACGGACACCGGGGAGCTGTTTTTT	CASSPPGTDTGELFF
-	TRBV4-1	TRBD1	TRBJ1-1	TGCGCCAGCAGCCTCGGACAGGAGACTGAAGCTTTCTTT	CASSLGQETEAFF
-	TRBV2	-	TRBJ1-2	TGTGCCAGCAGTGAAGGGGCACCTCGGGGCTACACCTTC	CASSEGAPRGYTF
-	TRBV4-3	-	TRBJ2-3	TGCGCCAGCAGCCAGCTACTCGGCACAGATACGCAGTATTTT	CASSQLLGTDTQYF
-	TRBV5-1	TRBD2	TRBJ2-5	TGCGCCAGCAGCTTGGACGGGACTAGCGGGAGTGTCTCAGAGACCCAGTACTTC	CASSLDGTSGSVSETQYF